These T cell receptor beta chains were read from a single sample in a study of blood T cell repertoires in COVID-19. Libraries were prepared by immunoSEQ multiplex PCR; TCRdb keeps only in-frame clonotypes and omits some of them. The sample shows more than 250,000 clones, about 85% of them seen only once. Sequenced: PBMCs or T cells enriched from blood (not recorded which). These receptors all come from a young woman who had recovered from COVID-19. Each CDR3 is given without its conserved first and last residue. Each record gives: J gene, V gene, CDR3 protein.

J gene: TRBJ2-7
V gene: TRBV27
CDR3 protein: ASSFGGSYEQY

J gene: TRBJ1-2
V gene: TRBV20-1
CDR3 protein: SAGGADGYT

J gene: TRBJ2-3
V gene: TRBV2
CDR3 protein: ASSDRSGGTDTQY

J gene: TRBJ1-2
V gene: TRBV7-2
CDR3 protein: ASSPRQTANYGYT

J gene: TRBJ2-1
V gene: TRBV2
CDR3 protein: ASSELSYNEQF

J gene: TRBJ2-7
V gene: TRBV5-1
CDR3 protein: ASSFTGKTSYEQY

J gene: TRBJ2-7
V gene: TRBV3-1/TRBV3-2
CDR3 protein: ASSQPGTGRYEQY

J gene: TRBJ1-1
V gene: TRBV27
CDR3 protein: ASSSRQGANTEAF

J gene: TRBJ1-1
V gene: TRBV18
CDR3 protein: ASSPLPSASNTEAF

J gene: TRBJ2-6
V gene: TRBV7-9
CDR3 protein: ASSLGGALSGANVLT

J gene: TRBJ1-6
V gene: TRBV2
CDR3 protein: ASSAGGGTRGNSPLH

J gene: TRBJ2-1
V gene: TRBV3-1/TRBV3-2
CDR3 protein: ASSQQLAGVGARNEQF

J gene: TRBJ2-3
V gene: TRBV4-2
CDR3 protein: ASSQRAAAGTDTQY

J gene: TRBJ1-5
V gene: TRBV6-2/TRBV6-3
CDR3 protein: ASSSGDRGFGNQPQH

J gene: TRBJ1-5
V gene: TRBV24-1
CDR3 protein: ATSRTGESQPQH

J gene: TRBJ2-2
V gene: TRBV19
CDR3 protein: ASSKGVNTGELF

J gene: TRBJ1-2
V gene: TRBV19
CDR3 protein: ASSFLGDYGYT

J gene: TRBJ1-1
V gene: TRBV18
CDR3 protein: ASSPEQLVNTEAF

J gene: TRBJ1-6
V gene: TRBV7-2
CDR3 protein: ASSLLPDYNSPLH

J gene: TRBJ1-1
V gene: TRBV6-5
CDR3 protein: ASSYSEGTEAF

J gene: TRBJ1-5
V gene: TRBV30
CDR3 protein: AWSVQGNQPQH

J gene: TRBJ2-3
V gene: TRBV10-3
CDR3 protein: AISDSSGGDTDTQY

J gene: TRBJ2-1
V gene: TRBV19
CDR3 protein: ASNKLAGRPYNEQF

J gene: TRBJ2-3
V gene: TRBV19
CDR3 protein: ASSFLAPVDTQY

J gene: TRBJ2-3
V gene: TRBV7-3
CDR3 protein: ASSPTGFSGGTDTQY

J gene: TRBJ1-1
V gene: TRBV2
CDR3 protein: ASSIRGTEAF

J gene: TRBJ1-2
V gene: TRBV30
CDR3 protein: AWSAGTGGGYT

J gene: TRBJ2-3
V gene: TRBV5-1
CDR3 protein: ASKPAGMDTQY

J gene: TRBJ1-1
V gene: TRBV5-6
CDR3 protein: ASSLDGRGNTEAF

J gene: TRBJ1-5
V gene: TRBV23-1
CDR3 protein: ASSQFGTLSNQPQH

J gene: TRBJ2-7
V gene: TRBV11-1
CDR3 protein: ASSFGQGVQKEQY

J gene: TRBJ2-5
V gene: TRBV9
CDR3 protein: ASSVVPGRSETQY

J gene: TRBJ1-2
V gene: TRBV27
CDR3 protein: ASSLTPATMSYT

J gene: TRBJ1-1
V gene: TRBV2
CDR3 protein: ASVSTGVNTEAF

J gene: TRBJ1-1
V gene: TRBV18
CDR3 protein: ASSARVGNTEAF

J gene: TRBJ1-5
V gene: TRBV30
CDR3 protein: AWSFEGHTNQPQH

J gene: TRBJ2-5
V gene: TRBV24-1
CDR3 protein: ATNALRETQY

J gene: TRBJ1-2
V gene: TRBV6-5
CDR3 protein: ASRHRGGLVGGYT

J gene: TRBJ1-1
V gene: TRBV19
CDR3 protein: ASSRVGAEAF

J gene: TRBJ1-2
V gene: TRBV5-5
CDR3 protein: ASSLGIYGYT